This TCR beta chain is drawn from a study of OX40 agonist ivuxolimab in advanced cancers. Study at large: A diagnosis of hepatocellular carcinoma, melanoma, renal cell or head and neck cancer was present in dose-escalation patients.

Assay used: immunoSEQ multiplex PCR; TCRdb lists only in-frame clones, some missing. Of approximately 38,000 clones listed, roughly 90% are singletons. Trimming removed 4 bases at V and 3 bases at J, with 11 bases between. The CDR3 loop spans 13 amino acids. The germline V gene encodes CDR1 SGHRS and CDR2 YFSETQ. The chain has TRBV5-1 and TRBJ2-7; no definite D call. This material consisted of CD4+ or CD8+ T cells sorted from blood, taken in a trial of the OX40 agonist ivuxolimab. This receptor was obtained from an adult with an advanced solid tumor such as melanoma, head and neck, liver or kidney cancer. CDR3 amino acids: CASSPSSLYEQYF. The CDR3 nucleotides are TGCGCCAGCAGCCCTTCTTCCCTCTACGAGCAGTACTTC.